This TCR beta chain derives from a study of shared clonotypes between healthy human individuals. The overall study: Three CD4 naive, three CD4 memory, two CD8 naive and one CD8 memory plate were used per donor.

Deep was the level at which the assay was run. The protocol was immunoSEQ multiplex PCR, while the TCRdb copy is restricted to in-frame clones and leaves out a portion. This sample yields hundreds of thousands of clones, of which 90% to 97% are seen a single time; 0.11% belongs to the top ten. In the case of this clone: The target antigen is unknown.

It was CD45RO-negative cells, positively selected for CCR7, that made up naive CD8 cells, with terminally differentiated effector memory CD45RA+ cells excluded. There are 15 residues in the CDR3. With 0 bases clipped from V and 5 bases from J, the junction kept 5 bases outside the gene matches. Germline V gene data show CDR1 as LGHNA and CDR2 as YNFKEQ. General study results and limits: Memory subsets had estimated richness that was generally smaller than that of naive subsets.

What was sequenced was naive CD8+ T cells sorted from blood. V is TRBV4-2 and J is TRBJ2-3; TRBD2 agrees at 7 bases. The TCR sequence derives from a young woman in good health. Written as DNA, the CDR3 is TGTGCCAGCAGCCAAGAGGGGAGGGCTGAAGATACGCAGTATTTT. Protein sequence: CASSQEGRAEDTQYF.